This T cell receptor beta chain originates from a study of blood T cell repertoires in COVID-19. The overall study: COVID-19 samples, acute and convalescent, were from the United States, Italy and Spain. From T cells, B-cell-depleted T cells, or PBMCs came the material, which was cDNA or gDNA.

Per the original data handling: Reference gene primer amplification in the assay estimated nucleated cell counts. The repertoire was sequenced with immunoSEQ multiplex PCR; TCRdb's copy has only in-frame clones and lacks some. Clone size and V and J calls were adopted from that table, with D and trimming inferred from the DNA. Of fewer than 200,000 clones in the sample, approximately 91% were seen once. The CDR3 contains 13 residues. In germline, CDR1 is SQVTM, CDR2 ANQGSEA. Trimming took off 6 bases at V and 3 bases at J, with 15 bases between the two ends. The source material was peripheral blood. This TCR derives from a man aged 18 to 30 with COVID-19, enrolled during active disease. J is TRBJ2-7 and V is TRBV29-1; TRBD2 might be the D (7 bases). This CDR3 is CSVGGDTLYEQYF. The DNA of the CDR3 is TGCAGCGTGGGGGGGGACACCCTCTACGAGCAGTACTTC.